This is a list of T cell receptor beta chains from one sample in a study of blood T cells in healthy people across ages. TCRdb itself ran the 5' RACE reads through MiXCR, one entry per CDR3 protein. Of about 930,000 distinct CDR3 sequences detected, roughly 29% appear once; the ten largest clones hold roughly 10%. This same sample was also part of a study on T cells of mothers and their children.

The sequenced sample was blood. The source of these receptors is a woman aged 40 to 50 in good health. The conserved cysteine and the conserved F or W are not part of the CDR3 here.

TRBJ1-1	TRBV7-9	ASSERTGVNTEAF
TRBJ2-1	TRBV5-1	ASSLIGTGGHEQF
TRBJ1-1	TRBV3-1	ASSQTQGLAF
TRBJ2-3	TRBV5-6	ASSLVPREGDTQY
TRBJ2-5	TRBV7-2	ASSLDPGKTQY
TRBJ2-1	TRBV28	ASSLPGQGKGNEQF
TRBJ1-5	TRBV7-2	ASSLGGHGNQPQH
TRBJ1-5	TRBV10-3	AISESGGAGAFNQPQH
TRBJ2-7	TRBV5-1	ASRATSGAKVAYEQY
TRBJ2-6	TRBV12-3/TRBV12-4	ASSLTGGAGANVLT
TRBJ1-5	TRBV7-2	ASSFTGGGSNQPQH
TRBJ2-3	TRBV20-1	SARLAEEVTDTQY
TRBJ1-3	TRBV5-5	ASSSAGRSGNTIY
TRBJ2-1	TRBV12-3/TRBV12-4	ASSLFESSGGQF
TRBJ1-2	TRBV24-1	ATSVQAYYGYT
TRBJ2-1	TRBV6-2/TRBV6-3	ASSPPLAGTYEQF
TRBJ2-5	TRBV14	ASSQDLGLAAAQY
TRBJ1-1	TRBV18	ASSPRASGGAF
TRBJ2-1	TRBV7-2	ASRPRGGAYNEQF
TRBJ2-1	TRBV9	ASSVTSGVTGDEQF
TRBJ2-1	TRBV28	ASSLNRGPYNEQF
TRBJ1-1	TRBV28	ASSRATGGGTEAF
TRBJ2-7	TRBV12-3/TRBV12-4	ASSSTDRAGYEQY
TRBJ1-2	TRBV5-1	ASSLDVDGYT
TRBJ1-5	TRBV6-2/TRBV6-3	ASVGTLREPQH
TRBJ2-7	TRBV7-2	ASRKGGSYEQY
TRBJ1-1	TRBV29-1	SCRPTRNTEAF
TRBJ2-2	TRBV7-9	ASRQEGASNTGELF
TRBJ1-2	TRBV2	ASSDRRDSYGYT
TRBJ1-2	TRBV7-9	ASSPRGPDGYT
TRBJ2-3	TRBV27	ASSSPADRDYTDTQY
TRBJ2-5	TRBV6-1	ASRDPGLAIETQY
TRBJ1-2	TRBV7-9	ASTGGERIDGYT
TRBJ2-2	TRBV12-3/TRBV12-4	ASSSRIGGQTGELF
TRBJ2-3	TRBV10-2	ASGDGLATPDTQY
TRBJ1-5	TRBV6-2/TRBV6-3	ASAGTTSNQPQH
TRBJ1-1	TRBV6-5	ARSSLGGGPPNTEAF
TRBJ1-1	TRBV29-1	SVGTVIAEAF
TRBJ1-2	TRBV12-5	ASGLETGVQGYT
TRBJ1-1	TRBV2	ASSEAGQGVNTEAF
TRBJ2-7	TRBV28	ASSFSGVRKLTYEQY